The next 26 T cell receptor beta chains were all read from a single sample in a study of Graves' ophthalmopathy and Graves' hyperthyroidism. Amplification of TCR beta CDR3 regions used RNA transcripts. Second-round multiplex PCR followed a first-round RT-PCR using HTBI primers. MiXCR, applied by TCRdb to the multiplex PCR reads, yields one record per CDR3 protein. The sample has under 800,000 distinct CDR3 sequences; about 20% are singletons. Sequenced: peripheral blood. The receptors were gathered from a woman in her late teens or twenties with stable Graves' hyperthyroidism. Some clones in this sample may be carry-over from other donors' samples.

This clonotype was counted ten times or more. The rearrangement uses TRBV6-5 and TRBJ2-7; D is perhaps TRBD1 or TRBD2 (5 bases each). This CDR3 contains 14 residues. Trimming stripped 5 bases from V and 6 bases from J, with 17 bases between. Germline V lookup: CDR1 MNHEY, CDR2 SVGAGI. The CDR3 region has the DNA TGTGCCAGCAGTCTGACAGAGGCCGGGGTCGAGCAGTACTTC. This translates into CASSLTEAGVEQYF.

The rearrangement joins TRBV12-3 or TRBV12-4 to TRBJ1-2; D is undetermined. The CDR3 has 11 residues. The V end was cut by 7 bases, the J end by 6 bases, with 9 bases between. CDR3 loop: CASTPQDGYTF. The CDR3 nucleotides read TGTGCCAGCACCCCCCAAGATGGCTACACCTTC.

In its sample, this clonotype was seen a few times. The chain couples TRBV6-1 to TRBJ1-1; possible D gene TRBD1, 6 bases. Trimming took 10 bases from V and 6 from J, leaving 18 bases between them. The CDR3 is 13 residues long. Per germline, CDR1 MNHNS and CDR2 SASEGT. CDR3 protein: CATRGVRTAEAFF. CDR3 nucleotides: TGTGCCACCAGAGGGGTTAGGACAGCTGAAGCTTTCTTT.

J is TRBJ2-7 and V is TRBV25-1; D uncertain. Germline values: CDR1 MGHDK, CDR2 SYGVNS. V was pared by 3 bases and J by 0 bases, with 9 bases between. The CDR3 is made up of 14 amino acids. The CDR3 loop is CASSEDATSYEQYF. The CDR3 DNA reads TGTGCCAGCAGTGAGGACGCGACCTCCTACGAGCAGTACTTC.

The V and J genes are TRBV19 and TRBJ1-1; TRBD1 matches 9 bases. Germline-derived CDR1 and CDR2 are LNHDA and SQIVND (reference sequence). V gave up 3 bases and J gave up 1 base; unmatched junction bases: 0. The length of the CDR3 is 14 residues. In DNA, the CDR3 is TGTGCCAGTAGTATGGGACAGGGGAACACTGAAGCTTTCTTT. Protein: CASSMGQGNTEAFF.

The chain links TRBV7-8 to TRBJ1-1; the match to TRBD1 covers 10 bases. The CDR3 extends over 17 amino acids. Germline V gene lookup returns CDR1 SGHVS and CDR2 FQNEAQ. With 1 base clipped from V and 3 bases from J, the junction kept 8 bases outside the gene matches. In DNA, the CDR3 is TGTGCCAGCAGCTTAGGACAGGGGGCGGTTTGGGACACTGAAGCTTTCTTT. Translation: CASSLGQGAVWDTEAFF.

The J gene is TRBJ1-1, the V gene TRBV20-1; 8 bases match TRBD1. The germline CDR1 and CDR2 sequences are DFQATT and SNEGSKA (reference sequence). The CDR3 extends over 14 amino acids. The CDR3 sequence: CSARRGRVNTEAFF. CDR3 in DNA: TGCAGCGCCCGCAGGGGGCGGGTGAACACTGAAGCTTTCTTT.

This clonotype was seen only once. The J gene is TRBJ2-7, the V gene TRBV2, with D hard to call. Germline V gene sequence: CDR1 SNHLY, CDR2 FYNNEI. The CDR3 sequence is 14 residues long. Trimming took off 4 bases at V and 0 bases at J, with 10 bases between the two ends. The CDR3 protein is CASSVPVSSYEQYF. CDR3 sequence (DNA): TGTGCCAGCAGTGTCCCCGTAAGCTCCTACGAGCAGTACTTC.

This clonotype was picked up many times. V gene TRBV11-1 combines with J gene TRBJ2-7, with 9 bases fitting TRBD1. Trimming cost V 1 base and J 0 bases; bases outside gene matches: 4. The CDR3 is 16 residues long. Germline CDR1 SGHAT, CDR2 FQDESV (reference sequence). This chain's CDR3 is CASSLVVGQGSYEQYF. The CDR3 DNA reads TGTGCCAGCAGCTTAGTGGTGGGACAGGGCTCCTACGAGCAGTACTTC.

Only a few counts were recorded for this clonotype. The gene calls are TRBV6-2 or TRBV6-3 and TRBJ2-5; D may be TRBD2 (6 bases). Per the germline V gene, CDR1 is MNHEY and CDR2 is SVGEGT. This CDR3 is 15 amino acids long. Trimming took off 2 bases at V and 5 bases at J, with 15 bases between the two ends. The CDR3 region is CASSYPRGSGETQYF. The CDR3 DNA reads as TGTGCCAGCAGTTACCCGCGGGGAAGCGGGGAGACCCAGTACTTC.

The chain combines TRBV29-1 with TRBJ2-2, with unresolved D. Germline V CDR1 and CDR2: SQVTM, ANQGSEA. This CDR3 spans 12 amino acids. V dropped 6 bases and J dropped 4 bases, with 9 bases sitting between them. Here the CDR3 reads CSVATSTGELFF. The CDR3, as DNA: TGCAGCGTAGCTACGAGCACCGGGGAGCTGTTTTTT.

The table lists this clonotype with many counts. The CDR3, as DNA: TGCAGTGCTAGAGATCGGGTCAGACGCTACGAGCAGTACTTC. The encoded protein is CSARDRVRRYEQYF. The chain is built from TRBV20-1 and TRBJ2-7; D uncertain. CDR1 and CDR2 (germline): DFQATT, SNEGSKA (reference sequence). V was trimmed by 0 bases and J by 3 bases, leaving 12 bases between them. The CDR3 contains 14 residues.

There are many counts of this clonotype. The J gene is TRBJ2-7, the V gene TRBV20-1; TRBD2 is a possible D gene (6 bases). The CDR3 has 12 amino acids. CDR1 is DFQATT, CDR2 SNEGSKA, per germline (reference sequence). V lost 1 base and J 6 bases, leaving 10 bases between the germline ends. DNA of the CDR3: TGCAGTGCTAGAGGTGCGGGACCCGAGCAGTACTTC. It specifies CSARGAGPEQYF.

The chain employs TRBV30 and TRBJ1-3; D remains ambiguous. CDR1 is GTSNPN, CDR2 SVGIG, per germline (reference sequence). The CDR3 totals 15 residues. The V gene lost 0 bases and the J gene lost 4 bases, with 13 bases spanning the gap. The CDR3 DNA follows: TGTGCCTGGAGTGTACCCCGGGTACAAGGAAACACCATATATTTT. Protein product: CAWSVPRVQGNTIYF.

This clonotype was seen many times. This sequence joins TRBV5-1 and TRBJ2-5, with 11 bases fitting TRBD2. The CDR3 totals 15 residues. J was trimmed by 5 bases and V by 3 bases; bases with no gene match: 6. Germline CDR1 SGHRS, CDR2 YFSETQ. Here the CDR3 reads CASSWLGLAVETQYF. The CDR3 bases are TGCGCCAGCAGCTGGTTGGGACTAGCGGTGGAGACCCAGTACTTC.

This clonotype was observed at least ten times. This chain links TRBV30 with TRBJ1-1; no firm D call. Germline V gives CDR1 GTSNPN, CDR2 SVGIG (reference sequence). The ends were cut back, 0 bases at V and 8 bases at J, with 10 bases in the middle. This CDR3 has 12 residues. The CDR3 region is CAWSVGWAEAFF. CDR3 bases: TGTGCCTGGAGTGTAGGTTGGGCGGAAGCTTTCTTT.

This clonotype was counted many times. V gene TRBV30 combines with J gene TRBJ1-1; D perhaps matches TRBD1 (5 bases). The CDR3 covers 15 residues. The germline CDR1 and CDR2 sequences are GTSNPN and SVGIG (reference sequence). Trimming took off 3 bases at V and 1 base at J, with 15 bases between the two ends. The CDR3 nucleotides are TGTGCCTGGAGCGCGAGTCCGACAGCGAACACTGAAGCTTTCTTT. This sequence encodes CAWSASPTANTEAFF.

This clonotype has only a few counts. The chain is built from TRBV6-1 and TRBJ1-3; D gene uncertain. V was trimmed by 3 bases and J by 6 bases, leaving 12 bases between them. CDR3 length: 14 residues. The germline CDR1 and CDR2 sequences are MNHNS and SASEGT. CDR3 in DNA: TGTGCCAGCAGTGATGACGGGGAAATAAACACCATATATTTT. It codes for CASSDDGEINTIYF.

This chain joins TRBV30 and TRBJ1-2; 9 bases map to TRBD1. Trimming took 3 bases from V and 5 from J; bases not matched to a gene: 7. Germline V gene sequence: CDR1 GTSNPN, CDR2 SVGIG (reference sequence). The CDR3 totals 14 residues. The CDR3 loop is CAWRTRDRAYGYTF. The CDR3 coding sequence is TGTGCCTGGAGGACCCGGGACAGGGCGTATGGCTACACCTTC. Full variable domain (outside the CDR3, taken from reference TRBV30 and TRBJ1-2): SQTIHQWPATLVQPVGSPLSLECTVEGTSNPNLYWYRQAAGRGLQLLFYSVGIGQISSEVPQNLSASRPQDRQFILSSKKLLLSDSGFYLCAWRTRDRAYGYTFGSGTRLTVV.

This clonotype was recorded at least ten times. This chain joins TRBV7-9 and TRBJ2-2; D assignment may be TRBD1 or TRBD2 (5 bases each). Germline V gene sequence: CDR1 SEHNR, CDR2 FQNEAQ (reference sequence). The CDR3 length is 15 residues. Trimming left V 5 bases short and J 3 bases short, with 13 bases between. The CDR3 DNA follows: TGTGCCAGCAGCCCCGTGGGACGGGACACCGGGGAGCTGTTTTTT. Protein sequence: CASSPVGRDTGELFF.

This clonotype was observed many times. This rearrangement joins TRBV6-1 to TRBJ1-1; D not certain. The V end lost 6 bases, the J end lost 6 bases, and 2 bases lay between the germline ends. This CDR3 comprises 9 residues. The germline V gene has CDR1 MNHNS and CDR2 SASEGT. In DNA form, the CDR3 reads TGTGCCAGCAGACCTGAAGCTTTCTTT. Its protein product is CASRPEAFF.

The sample holds many counts of this clonotype. This rearrangement joins TRBV4-2 to TRBJ2-5; 10 bases line up with TRBD2. Germline trimming cut 1 base from V and 1 base from J; bases unmatched to any gene: 9. The CDR3 length is 18 residues. The germline V gene has CDR1 LGHNA and CDR2 YNFKEQ. The CDR3, as DNA: TGTGCCAGCAGCCAAGTTTTTACTAGCGGGACCGCCCAAGAGACCCAGTACTTC. Residues: CASSQVFTSGTAQETQYF.

In regard to this clonotype: Since a much larger clone is just one base distant, this may be a read error. The gene calls are TRBV5-1 and TRBJ2-5, with TRBD1 matching over 10 bases. V was pared by 2 bases and J by 8 bases, with 6 bases of the junction left unmatched. The length of the CDR3 is 14 residues. The V gene's germline CDR1 is SGHRS and CDR2 YFSETQ. The CDR3 bases are TGCGCCAGCAGCTTTGAAGGGACAGGGGCCACCCAGTACTTC. This codes for CASSFEGTGATQYF. The full variable domain, in which reference TRBV5-1 and TRBJ2-5 provide the parts outside the CDR3, is KAGVTQTPRYLIKTRGQQVTLSCSPISGHRSVSWYQQTPGQGLQFLFEYFSETQRNKGNFPGRFSGRQFSNSRSEMNVSTLELGDSALYLCASSFEGTGATQYFGPGTRLLVL.

A few counts support this clonotype. J is TRBJ1-5 and V is TRBV24-1; D is unclear. Per germline, CDR1 KGHDR and CDR2 SFDVKD. Trimming took off 6 bases at V and 2 bases at J, with 10 bases between the two ends. The CDR3 sequence is 14 residues long. Written as DNA, the CDR3 is TGTGCCACCAGTCTTTCGGGCGGCAATCAGCCCCAGCATTTT. Amino acids: CATSLSGGNQPQHF.

This clonotype was found many times. The CDR3 nucleotides read TGCAGCGTTGAATCCGGGACTGGCTACACCTTC. The encoded protein is CSVESGTGYTF. The genes are TRBV29-1 and TRBJ1-2; tentatively, D is TRBD1 (5 bases). The CDR3 has 11 amino acids. CDR1 and CDR2 (germline): SQVTM, ANQGSEA. Trimming stripped 2 bases from V and 7 bases from J, with 8 bases between.

This clonotype was seen ten or more times. The V gene is TRBV20-1, the J gene TRBJ1-3; perhaps TRBD1 as D (5 bases). Trimming removed 3 bases at V and 0 bases at J, with 12 bases between. CDR3 length: 15 amino acids. CDR1 and CDR2 from the germline V gene are DFQATT and SNEGSKA (reference sequence). The CDR3: CSASFGGSSGNTIYF. CDR3 nucleotide sequence: TGCAGTGCTAGTTTCGGGGGAAGCTCTGGAAACACCATATATTTT.